This TCR beta chain is drawn from a study of cytomegalovirus exposure and HLA in healthy donors. This clone showed up just a few times. Antigen: not known. Trimming removed 5 bases from V and 2 bases from J; junction bases left unmatched: 6. This CDR3 region has 15 residues. The germline V gene encodes CDR1 MNHEY and CDR2 SMNVEV (reference sequence). PCR involved 60 Vbeta and 13 Jbeta primers. Sequencing was performed with immunoSEQ multiplex PCR; in TCRdb, only in-frame clones are kept and a portion is missing. The table includes fewer than 75,000 clones, 75% to 85% detected once. The study, taken as a whole, reports: High sensitivity and specificity were reportedly achieved when the classifier diagnosed cytomegalovirus status.

This chain links TRBV27 with TRBJ1-2; 9 positions agree with TRBD1. This clonotype was obtained from a man aged 30 to 39 in good health and CMV-seronegative. What was sequenced was PBMCs. In DNA form, the CDR3 reads TGTGCCAGCAGTCTGTGGGGACAGGGAAACTATGGCTACACCTTC. Protein sequence: CASSLWGQGNYGYTF.